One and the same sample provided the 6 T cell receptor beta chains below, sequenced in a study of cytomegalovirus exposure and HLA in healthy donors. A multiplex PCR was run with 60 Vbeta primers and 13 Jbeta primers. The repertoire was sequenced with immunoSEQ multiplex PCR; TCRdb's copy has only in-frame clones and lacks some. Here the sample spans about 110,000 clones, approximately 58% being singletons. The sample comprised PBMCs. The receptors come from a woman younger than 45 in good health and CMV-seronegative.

CDR3 bases: TGTGCCAGCAGCCGGGGACAGGGGATCTACGAGCAGTACTTC. Protein: CASSRGQGIYEQYF. This sequence joins TRBV6-6 and TRBJ2-7, with TRBD1 matching 10 bases. Germline CDR1 and CDR2: MNHNY and SVGAGI (reference sequence). The junction had 5 bases not matched to a gene; V was cut back by 6 bases and J by 3 bases. The CDR3 is made up of 14 amino acids.

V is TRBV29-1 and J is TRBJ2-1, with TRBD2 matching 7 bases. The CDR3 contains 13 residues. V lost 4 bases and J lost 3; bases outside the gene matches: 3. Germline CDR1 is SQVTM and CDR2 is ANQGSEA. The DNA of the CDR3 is TGCAGCGTTGGGACTAGTGACTACAATGAGCAGTTCTTC. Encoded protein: CSVGTSDYNEQFF.

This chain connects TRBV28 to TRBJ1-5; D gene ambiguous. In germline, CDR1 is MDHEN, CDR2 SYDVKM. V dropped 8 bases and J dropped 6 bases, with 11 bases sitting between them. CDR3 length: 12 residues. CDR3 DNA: TGTGCCAGCTTCTTCGTCAGTCAGCCCCAGCATTTT. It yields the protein CASFFVSQPQHF.

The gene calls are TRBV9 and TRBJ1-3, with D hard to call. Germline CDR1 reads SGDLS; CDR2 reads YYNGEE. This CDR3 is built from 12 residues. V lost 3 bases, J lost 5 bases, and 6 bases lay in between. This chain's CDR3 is CASSGRRNTIYF. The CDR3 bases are TGTGCCAGCAGCGGGAGGAGAAACACCATATATTTT.

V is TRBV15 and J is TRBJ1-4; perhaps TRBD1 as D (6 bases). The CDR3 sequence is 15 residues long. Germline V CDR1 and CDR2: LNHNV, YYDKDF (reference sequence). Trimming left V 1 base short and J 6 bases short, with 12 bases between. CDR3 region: CATSRGGGVDEKLFF. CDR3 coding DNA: TGTGCCACCAGCAGAGGAGGGGGAGTGGATGAAAAACTGTTTTTT.

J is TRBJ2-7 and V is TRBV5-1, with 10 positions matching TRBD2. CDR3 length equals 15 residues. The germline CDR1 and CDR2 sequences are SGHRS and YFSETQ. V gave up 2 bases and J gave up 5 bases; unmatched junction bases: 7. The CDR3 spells CASSLQAGGLDEQYF. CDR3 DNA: TGCGCCAGCAGCTTACAAGCGGGAGGGCTTGACGAGCAGTACTTC.